The 18 T cell receptor beta chains given below trace back to one sample, sequenced in a study of T-cell reconstitution after alpha-beta-depleted transplantation in children. Unique molecular identifiers tagged the TCRbeta library. One entry per CDR3 protein, called by TCRdb with MiXCR from the PCR reads. In the table there are about 640,000 distinct CDR3 sequences, under 15% of which are singletons. The sequencing here drew on PBMCs, mostly from graft donor cells, taken 360 days after TCRalphabeta/CD19-depleted stem cell transplant. These receptors were taken from a male patient younger than 18 who had a stem cell transplant for acute myeloid leukemia, so the T cells may come from the graft donor.

The CDR3 nucleotides read TGTGCCAGCAGCTTCAGCTGGGGGAGCTCCTACAATGAGCAGTTCTTC. Protein product: CASSFSWGSSYNEQFF. This sequence joins TRBV7-8 and TRBJ2-1; the D gene could be TRBD1 or TRBD2 (5 bases each). V was shortened by 3 bases and J by 0 bases, with 12 bases between the two germline ends. This CDR3 is built from 16 residues. Germline lookup yields CDR1 SGHVS and CDR2 FQNEAQ. Filled out from reference TRBV7-8 and TRBJ2-1, the complete variable domain reads GAGVSQSPRYKVAKRGQDVALRCDPISGHVSLFWYQQALGQGPEFLTYFQNEAQLDKSGLPSDRFFAERPEGSVSTLKIQRTQQEDSAVYLCASSFSWGSSYNEQFFGPGTRLTVL.

This clonotype was detected a few times. This chain joins TRBV2 and TRBJ2-2; the D gene is possibly TRBD1 (6 bases). In germline, CDR1 is SNHLY, CDR2 FYNNEI. This CDR3 comprises 14 residues. Trimming removed 4 bases at V and 1 base at J, with 7 bases between. The CDR3 nucleotides are TGTGCCAGCAGTGCGGGACAGAACACCGGGGAGCTGTTTTTT. The encoded protein is CASSAGQNTGELFF.

This clonotype has ten or more counts. The genes are TRBV24-1 and TRBJ2-5; 7 nucleotides agree with TRBD1. The germline V gene encodes CDR1 KGHDR and CDR2 SFDVKD. Trimming took 6 bases from V and 1 from J; bases not matched to a gene: 1. The CDR3 sequence is 13 residues long. CDR3 in DNA: TGTGCCACCAGTCGGGACAGCCAAGAGACCCAGTACTTC. It translates to CATSRDSQETQYF.

This clonotype was seen repeatedly, ten times or more. The chain joins TRBV5-1 to TRBJ2-2, with 10 positions matching TRBD2. V dropped 1 base and J dropped 6; count of bases not matched to a gene: 9. This CDR3 has 17 residues. Looked up from germline, CDR1 is SGHRS and CDR2 is YFSETQ. The CDR3 sequence: CASSLPWLAGAPGELFF. The CDR3 bases are TGCGCCAGCAGCTTGCCCTGGCTAGCGGGAGCGCCCGGGGAGCTGTTTTTT. Combining the CDR3 with reference TRBV5-1 and TRBJ2-2 gives the whole variable domain KAGVTQTPRYLIKTRGQQVTLSCSPISGHRSVSWYQQTPGQGLQFLFEYFSETQRNKGNFPGRFSGRQFSNSRSEMNVSTLELGDSALYLCASSLPWLAGAPGELFFGEGSRLTVL.

This clonotype was observed at least ten times. This chain uses TRBV4-3 with TRBJ2-7, with 12 bases matching TRBD2. The V segment lost 3 bases and the J segment 5 bases; nucleotides outside the gene matches: 5. This CDR3 contains 15 residues. The germline V gene encodes CDR1 LGHNA and CDR2 YSLEER. As DNA, the CDR3 is TGCGCCAGCAGCCAGTTAACTAGCGGGAGGAACGAGCAGTACTTC. This gives the protein CASSQLTSGRNEQYF.

This clonotype was seen only a few times. The V and J genes are TRBV20-1 and TRBJ2-2, with TRBD2 matching 10 bases. There are 16 residues in the CDR3. V lost 2 bases to trimming and J lost 6 bases; unmatched junction nucleotides: 9. The germline V gene encodes CDR1 DFQATT and CDR2 SNEGSKA (reference sequence). The CDR3, as DNA: TGCAGTGCTAGATCCCTAGCGGGAGATCGGGCCGGGGAGCTGTTTTTT. Its translation: CSARSLAGDRAGELFF.

This clonotype was seen ten or more times. The chain couples TRBV12-3 or TRBV12-4 to TRBJ2-7, with D perhaps matching TRBD1 (5 bases). V was cut by 5 bases and J by 3 bases, with 11 bases left in between. The CDR3 is 13 residues long. Here the CDR3 DNA reads TGTGCCAGCAGTCCTGACAGTGGCTACGAGCAGTACTTC. Residues: CASSPDSGYEQYF.

V and J are TRBV12-3 or TRBV12-4 and TRBJ2-1, with D perhaps matching TRBD2 (5 bases). The CDR3 sequence is 13 residues long. The V gene lost 7 bases and the J gene lost 1 base, with 8 bases spanning the gap. The CDR3 sequence: CASTTGSYNEQFF. The CDR3 nucleotides are TGTGCCAGCACCACGGGATCCTACAATGAGCAGTTCTTC.

The J gene is TRBJ2-5, the V gene TRBV18, with unresolved D. Germline assignment: CDR1 KGHSH and CDR2 LQKENI. The CDR3 has 16 amino acids. The V gene lost 2 bases and the J gene lost 0 bases, with 13 bases spanning the gap. CDR3 amino acids: CASSPLFVADQETQYF. DNA for the CDR3: TGTGCCAGCTCACCATTATTCGTGGCGGACCAAGAGACCCAGTACTTC.

This clonotype was found a few times. The chain recombines TRBV7-9 with TRBJ2-7; D is ambiguous. Germline CDR1 and CDR2: SEHNR and FQNEAQ (reference sequence). The CDR3 extends over 15 amino acids. Trimming stripped 5 bases from V and 0 bases from J, with 14 bases between. The CDR3 coding sequence is TGTGCCAGCAGCCCTCGGGCAACCAGCTCCTACGAGCAGTACTTC. Its translation is CASSPRATSSYEQYF.

This clonotype occurred many times. This chain joins TRBV29-1 and TRBJ2-5; D gene uncertain. V was clipped by 1 base and J by 5 bases, with 14 bases between them. The germline V gene encodes CDR1 SQVTM and CDR2 ANQGSEA. The CDR3 is 14 residues long. The CDR3 region has the DNA TGCAGCGTTGAAGGCCCAGTATCTTTGGAGACCCAGTACTTC. Its protein product is CSVEGPVSLETQYF.

The chain uses TRBV30 and TRBJ2-3; D remains ambiguous. The germline gives CDR1 GTSNPN, CDR2 SVGIG (reference sequence). V lost 3 bases and J lost 0, with 7 bases in between. This CDR3 contains 13 residues. CDR3 protein: CAWRKISTDTQYF. The CDR3 DNA reads as TGTGCCTGGAGAAAGATCAGCACAGATACGCAGTATTTT.

This clonotype was observed many times. V gene TRBV20-1 combines with J gene TRBJ1-1; D is unclear. CDR1 DFQATT and CDR2 SNEGSKA come from the germline V gene (reference sequence). The V end was cut by 1 base, the J end by 8 bases, with 8 bases between. The CDR3 contains 11 residues. CDR3 in DNA: TGCAGTGCTAGAGTCCCCGGGGAAGCTTTCTTT. Translation: CSARVPGEAFF.

This clonotype was counted only a few times. This chain uses TRBV28 with TRBJ2-7; TRBD1 matches 8 bases. The germline gives CDR1 MDHEN, CDR2 SYDVKM. The V segment lost 5 bases and the J segment 7 bases; nucleotides outside the gene matches: 13. The CDR3 loop spans 15 amino acids. Written as DNA, the CDR3 is TGTGCCAGCAGTCAGGGACAGGCGTATGAAGGGGAGCAGTACTTC. Residues: CASSQGQAYEGEQYF.

This clonotype came up a few times. This chain joins TRBV12-5 and TRBJ1-1; maybe TRBD1 (5 bases). The germline V gene encodes CDR1 LGHNT and CDR2 FRNRAP. The CDR3 has 12 amino acids. V was pared by 7 bases and J by 1 base, with 7 bases between. CDR3 in DNA: TGTGCTAGTGTTCAGGGGAACACTGAAGCTTTCTTT. This encodes CASVQGNTEAFF.

In this sample, this clonotype turned up many times. Here the CDR3 DNA reads TGCAGCGCTGGAAACAATGAGCAGTTCTTC. It specifies CSAGNNEQFF. The genes are TRBV29-1 and TRBJ2-1; D gene uncertain. This CDR3 is 10 amino acids long. The V end was cut by 7 bases, the J end by 5 bases, with 6 bases between. Germline CDR1 reads SQVTM; CDR2 reads ANQGSEA.

This clonotype was counted ten times or more. This sequence joins TRBV29-1 and TRBJ2-3; perhaps TRBD1 as D (6 bases). The CDR3 has 12 amino acids. Looked up from germline, CDR1 is SQVTM and CDR2 is ANQGSEA. Trimming pared 4 bases from V and 4 bases from J, leaving 9 bases between. The CDR3 sequence: CSVGDMPDTQYF. CDR3 DNA: TGCAGCGTTGGGGACATGCCAGATACGCAGTATTTT.

Only a few counts were recorded for this clonotype. The V gene is TRBV29-1, the J gene TRBJ2-5; tentative D call: TRBD2 (6 bases). Looked up from germline, CDR1 is SQVTM and CDR2 is ANQGSEA. The V end was cut by 7 bases, the J end by 2 bases, with 26 bases between. The CDR3 runs 17 residues. The CDR3 reads CSAFPGTTGDIQETQYF. CDR3 bases: TGCAGCGCCTTTCCGGGCACGACGGGAGACATACAAGAGACCCAGTACTTC.